These 8 T cell receptor beta chains were all obtained from the same sample, sequenced in a study of control samples from healthy donors and cancer patients. Produced via immunoSEQ multiplex PCR; TCRdb's table is partial and in-frame only. The sample lists around 85,000 clones; roughly 89% were seen once. The sample taken for sequencing was blood. The receptors come from a woman aged 60-70 years in good health.

This clone was picked up one time. The chain employs TRBV2 and TRBJ1-2; D call uncertain. CDR3 length: 14 residues. The ends were cut back, 7 bases at V and 7 bases at J, with 19 bases in the middle. CDR1 SNHLY and CDR2 FYNNEI come from the germline V gene. CDR3 nucleotide sequence: TGTGCCAGCATCTTTGGGCAGTCTATGGGTGGCTACACCTTC. As protein: CASIFGQSMGGYTF.

The chain links TRBV9 to TRBJ2-5, with D perhaps TRBD2 (6 bases). The CDR3 extends over 16 amino acids. The V end was cut by 3 bases, the J end by 2 bases, with 17 bases between. The V gene's germline CDR1 is SGDLS and CDR2 YYNGEE. DNA of the CDR3: TGTGCCAGCAGCGCCCGTTGGGGTAGCGGACAAGAGACCCAGTACTTC. It yields the protein CASSARWGSGQETQYF.

The V gene is TRBV7-9, the J gene TRBJ2-1, with 12 bases identical to TRBD2. The CDR3 covers 18 residues. V dropped 5 bases and J dropped 4; count of bases not matched to a gene: 12. Germline V gives CDR1 SEHNR, CDR2 FQNEAQ (reference sequence). The CDR3 spells CASSQLKGTSGFYNEQFF. The CDR3 DNA follows: TGTGCCAGCAGCCAACTCAAGGGGACTAGCGGGTTTTACAATGAGCAGTTCTTC.

The J gene is TRBJ1-1, the V gene TRBV11-3; possibly TRBD1 for D (5 bases). The germline V gene encodes CDR1 SGHNT and CDR2 YENEEA. The CDR3 is made up of 13 amino acids. Trimming took off 5 bases at V and 4 bases at J, with 11 bases between the two ends. The CDR3 protein is CASSVGAATEAFF. CDR3 DNA sequence: TGTGCCAGCAGCGTAGGGGCCGCCACTGAAGCTTTCTTT.

The V call is TRBV7-7, the J call TRBJ2-5; D call uncertain. Germline lookup yields CDR1 SSHAT and CDR2 FNYEAQ (reference sequence). The V gene lost 5 bases and the J gene lost 4 bases, with 8 bases spanning the gap. This CDR3 has 12 amino acids. The CDR3 sequence: CASSQLTETQYF. The CDR3 bases are TGTGCCAGCAGCCAATTGACAGAGACCCAGTACTTC.

The chain uses TRBV5-1 and TRBJ1-1, with no clear D. This CDR3 contains 15 residues. Germline V gene sequence: CDR1 SGHRS, CDR2 YFSETQ. V lost 2 bases to trimming and J lost 1 base, with 12 bases between them. The chain's CDR3 is CASSLSRRGNTEAFF. Here the CDR3 DNA reads TGCGCCAGCAGCTTAAGTCGGCGGGGGAACACTGAAGCTTTCTTT.

The chain joins TRBV3-1 (or the pseudogene TRBV3-2) to TRBJ1-3; D is unclear. V was clipped by 1 base and J by 7 bases, with 14 bases between them. The V gene's germline CDR1 is LGHDT and CDR2 YNNKEL (reference sequence). The CDR3 is 15 amino acids. The CDR3 DNA is TGTGCCAGCAGCCAAGTTGTGGGTCGGGCCAACACCATATATTTT. It translates to CASSQVVGRANTIYF.

CDR3: CASSNLWGTGRYEQYF. CDR3 bases: TGCGCCAGCAGCAACCTTTGGGGGACGGGGCGCTACGAGCAGTACTTC. This chain links TRBV5-1 with TRBJ2-7, with D perhaps being TRBD1 or TRBD2 (5 bases each). Germline assignment: CDR1 SGHRS and CDR2 YFSETQ. V lost 4 bases and J 3 bases, leaving 20 bases between the germline ends. The CDR3 sequence is 16 residues long.